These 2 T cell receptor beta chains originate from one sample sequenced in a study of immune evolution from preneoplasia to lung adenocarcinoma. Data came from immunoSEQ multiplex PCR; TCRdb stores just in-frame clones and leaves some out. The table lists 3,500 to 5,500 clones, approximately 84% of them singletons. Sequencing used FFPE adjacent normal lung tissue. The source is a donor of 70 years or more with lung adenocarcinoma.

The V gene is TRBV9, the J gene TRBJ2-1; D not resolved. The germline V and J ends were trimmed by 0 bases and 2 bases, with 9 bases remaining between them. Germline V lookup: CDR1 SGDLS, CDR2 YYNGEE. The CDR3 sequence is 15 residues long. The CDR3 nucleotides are TGTGCCAGCAGCGTAGCGGGTAATCCCTACAATGAGCAGTTCTTC. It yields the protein CASSVAGNPYNEQFF.

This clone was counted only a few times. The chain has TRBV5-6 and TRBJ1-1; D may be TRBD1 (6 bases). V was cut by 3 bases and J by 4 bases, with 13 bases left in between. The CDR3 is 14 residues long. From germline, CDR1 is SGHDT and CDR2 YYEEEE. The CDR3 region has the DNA TGTGCCAGCAGCTATGACAGGTATTTCACTGAAGCTTTCTTT. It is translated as CASSYDRYFTEAFF.